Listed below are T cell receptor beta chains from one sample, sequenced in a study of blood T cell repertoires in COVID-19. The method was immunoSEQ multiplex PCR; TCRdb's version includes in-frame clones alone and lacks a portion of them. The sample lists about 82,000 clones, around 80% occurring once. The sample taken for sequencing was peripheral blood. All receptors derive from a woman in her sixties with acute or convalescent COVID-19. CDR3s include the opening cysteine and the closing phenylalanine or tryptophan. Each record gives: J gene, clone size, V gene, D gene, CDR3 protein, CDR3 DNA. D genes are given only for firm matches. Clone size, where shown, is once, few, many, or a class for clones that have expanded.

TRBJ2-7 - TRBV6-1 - CASSSPQFSSYEQYF TGTGCCAGCAGTTCCCCCCAGTTCAGCTCCTACGAGCAGTACTTC
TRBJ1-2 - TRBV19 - CASSQAQGGSGYTF TGTGCCAGTAGCCAGGCACAGGGTGGGTCTGGCTACACCTTC
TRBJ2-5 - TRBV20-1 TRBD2 CSASNLAGGGETQYF TGCAGTGCTAGTAATCTAGCGGGAGGAGGGGAGACCCAGTACTTC
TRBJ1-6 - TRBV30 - CAWTGRFNSPLHF TGTGCCTGGACAGGGCGTTTTAATTCACCCCTCCACTTT
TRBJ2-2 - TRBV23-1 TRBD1 CASSERGGDKGGELFF TGCGCCAGCAGCGAAAGAGGGGGCGATAAGGGCGGGGAGCTGTTTTTT
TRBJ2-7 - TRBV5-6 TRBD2 CASSQLAGEQTYEQYF TGTGCCAGCAGCCAACTAGCGGGGGAGCAGACCTACGAGCAGTACTTC
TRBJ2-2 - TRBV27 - CASSLIGTGELFF TGTGCCAGCAGTTTAATCGGGACCGGGGAGCTGTTTTTT
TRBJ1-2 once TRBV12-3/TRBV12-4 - CASSLYRNYGYTF TGTGCCAGCAGTTTATACAGAAACTATGGCTACACCTTC
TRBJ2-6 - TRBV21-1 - CASSRTLGAGANVLTF TGTGCCAGCTCGAGGACCCTAGGGGCCGGGGCCAACGTCCTGACTTTC
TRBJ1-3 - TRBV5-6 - CASSLVDSGNTIYF TGTGCCAGCAGCTTGGTTGACAGTGGAAACACCATATATTTT
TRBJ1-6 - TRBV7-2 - CASSLAADYNSPLHF TGTGCCAGCAGCTTAGCCGCAGACTATAATTCACCCCTCCACTTT
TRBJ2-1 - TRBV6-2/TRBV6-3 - CASSYIPGGLSYNEQFF TGTGCCAGCAGTTATATTCCGGGGGGCCTCTCCTACAATGAGCAGTTCTTC
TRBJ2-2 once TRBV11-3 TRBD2 CASSLASSGRAGELFF TGTGCCAGCAGCTTAGCTTCTAGCGGGAGAGCCGGGGAGCTGTTTTTT
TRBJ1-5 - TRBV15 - CATSRGPDQPQHF TGTGCCACCAGCAGAGGCCCGGATCAGCCCCAGCATTTT
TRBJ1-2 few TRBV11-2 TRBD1 CASSLGQGYGYTF TGTGCCAGCAGCTTGGGACAGGGCTATGGCTACACCTTC
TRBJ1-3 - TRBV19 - CASSTGGSSGNTIYF TGTGCCAGTAGTACCGGCGGGTCCTCTGGAAACACCATATATTTT
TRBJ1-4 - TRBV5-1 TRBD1 CASSLAGQGIGEKLFF TGCGCCAGCAGCTTGGCGGGACAGGGGATCGGGGAAAAACTGTTTTTT
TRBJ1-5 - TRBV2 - CASTFYESNQPQHF TGTGCCAGCACCTTCTACGAGAGCAATCAGCCCCAGCATTTT
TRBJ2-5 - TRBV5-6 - CASRTGGFAYQETQYF TGTGCCAGCAGGACTGGGGGGTTCGCTTACCAAGAGACCCAGTACTTC
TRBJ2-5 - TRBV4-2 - CASSAQEGASGQETQYF TGTGCCAGCAGCGCCCAGGAGGGGGCTAGCGGGCAAGAGACCCAGTACTTC
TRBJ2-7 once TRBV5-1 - CASSRDFKGEQYF TGCGCCAGCAGTCGGGACTTTAAAGGCGAGCAGTACTTC
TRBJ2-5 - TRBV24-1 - CATSDLAPPETQYF TGTGCCACCAGTGATTTGGCGCCTCCGGAGACCCAGTACTTC
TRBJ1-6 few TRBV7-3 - CASSSTGSRSPLHF TGTGCCAGCAGCTCTACAGGTAGTCGGTCACCCCTCCACTTT
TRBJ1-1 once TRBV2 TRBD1 CASSWTGEGTEAFF TGTGCCAGCAGTTGGACAGGGGAGGGCACTGAAGCTTTCTTT
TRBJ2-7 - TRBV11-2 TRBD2 CASSEGLAGVLYEQYF TGTGCCAGCAGCGAGGGACTAGCGGGAGTTCTATACGAGCAGTACTTC
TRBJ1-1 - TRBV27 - CASRPRRDGGTEAFF TGTGCCAGCCGGCCCAGGCGAGACGGTGGAACTGAAGCTTTCTTT
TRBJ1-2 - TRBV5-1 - CASSLEGDPRRYGYTF TGCGCCAGCAGCTTGGAGGGGGATCCGCGTCGGTATGGCTACACCTTC
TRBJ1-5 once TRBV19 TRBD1 CASTYRDREGQPQHF TGTGCCAGTACCTACCGGGACAGGGAAGGACAGCCCCAGCATTTT
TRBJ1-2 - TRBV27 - CASSFNGGYGYTF TGTGCCAGCAGTTTTAATGGGGGGTATGGCTACACCTTC
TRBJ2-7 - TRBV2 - CASSEQATATYEQYF TGTGCCAGCAGTGAACAGGCGACAGCGACCTACGAGCAGTACTTC
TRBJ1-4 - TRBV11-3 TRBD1 CASSPRLGQGGTNEKLFF TGTGCCAGCAGCCCCCGTCTTGGGCAGGGGGGAACTAATGAAAAACTGTTTTTT
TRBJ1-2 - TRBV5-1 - CASSSTPDSNYGYTF TGCGCCAGCAGCTCCACTCCAGACTCTAACTATGGCTACACCTTC
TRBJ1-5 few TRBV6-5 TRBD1 CASRTTGTGFQPQHF TGTGCCAGCAGAACAACCGGGACAGGGTTTCAGCCCCAGCATTTT
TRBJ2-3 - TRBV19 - CASSIPGLSPTQYF TGTGCCAGTAGTATACCGGGACTCTCACCTACGCAGTATTTT
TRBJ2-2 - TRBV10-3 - CAISDGLHTAQGELFF TGTGCCATCAGTGATGGACTTCATACGGCGCAGGGGGAGCTGTTTTTT
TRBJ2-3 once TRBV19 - CASSIMGAISTDTQYF TGTGCCAGTAGTATAATGGGGGCTATCAGCACGGATACGCAGTATTTT
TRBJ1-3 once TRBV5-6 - CASSSQTLRTGNTIYF TGTGCCAGCAGCTCCCAGACCTTGAGGACTGGAAACACCATATATTTT
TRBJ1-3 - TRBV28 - CASTTVQNSGNTIYF TGTGCCAGCACGACAGTACAGAACTCTGGAAACACCATATATTTT
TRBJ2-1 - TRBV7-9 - CASSLAGPGEQFF TGTGCCAGCAGCTTAGCGGGGCCGGGTGAGCAGTTCTTC
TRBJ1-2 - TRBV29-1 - CSVDHNYGYTF TGCAGCGTTGATCATAACTATGGCTACACCTTC
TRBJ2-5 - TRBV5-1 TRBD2 CASSSTLAGEKETQYF TGCGCCAGCAGCAGCACCCTAGCGGGGGAAAAAGAGACCCAGTACTTC
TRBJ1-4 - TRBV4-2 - CASSQQVAGEKLFF TGTGCCAGCAGCCAACAGGTTGCCGGTGAAAAACTGTTTTTT
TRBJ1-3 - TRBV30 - CAWSLTGTGNTIYF TGTGCCTGGAGCCTTACAGGGACTGGAAACACCATATATTTT
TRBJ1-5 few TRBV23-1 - CASSRGGRVFQPQHF TGCGCCAGCAGTCGGGGGGGAAGGGTCTTTCAGCCCCAGCATTTT
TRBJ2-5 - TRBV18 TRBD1 CASGQGQTQYF TGTGCCAGCGGACAGGGTCAGACCCAGTACTTC
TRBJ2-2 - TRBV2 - CASSVGEQGTGELFF TGTGCCAGCAGTGTTGGGGAACAGGGTACCGGGGAGCTGTTTTTT
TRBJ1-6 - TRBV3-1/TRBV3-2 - CASSLGGEIGPLHF TGTGCCAGCAGCCTAGGGGGGGAGATTGGGCCCCTCCACTTT
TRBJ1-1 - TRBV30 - CAWSGYGQKVNTEAFF TGTGCCTGGAGTGGTTACGGACAGAAGGTGAACACTGAAGCTTTCTTT
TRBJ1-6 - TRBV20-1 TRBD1 CSASPSSDRGYNSPLHF TGCAGTGCTAGTCCCTCTTCGGACAGGGGGTATAATTCACCCCTCCACTTT
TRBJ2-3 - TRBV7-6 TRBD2 CASTPLAGEGSDTQYF TGTGCCAGCACCCCGCTAGCGGGAGAAGGATCAGATACGCAGTATTTT
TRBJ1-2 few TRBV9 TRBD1 CASSLYSQGGSNYGYTF TGTGCCAGCAGCTTATACTCACAGGGGGGTTCGAACTATGGCTACACCTTC
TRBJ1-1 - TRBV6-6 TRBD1 CASSYSHRGRETEAFF TGTGCCAGCAGTTATTCCCACAGGGGGCGTGAAACTGAAGCTTTCTTT
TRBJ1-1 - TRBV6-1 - CASSERVRSRAFF TGTGCCAGCAGTGAACGGGTAAGGTCTCGCGCTTTCTTT
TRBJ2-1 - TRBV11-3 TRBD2 CASSLEGGLAGGTEQFF TGTGCCAGCAGCTTAGAGGGGGGACTAGCGGGAGGGACTGAGCAGTTCTTC
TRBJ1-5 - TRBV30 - CAWSVGVYQPQHF TGTGCCTGGAGTGTCGGTGTGTATCAGCCCCAGCATTTT
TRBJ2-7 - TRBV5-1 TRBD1 CASSLENTGVPFSYEQYF TGCGCCAGCAGCTTGGAAAATACAGGGGTTCCCTTCTCCTACGAGCAGTACTTC
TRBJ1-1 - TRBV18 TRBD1 CASSPKDGTGGTEAFF TGTGCCAGCTCACCAAAAGACGGGACAGGGGGCACTGAAGCTTTCTTT
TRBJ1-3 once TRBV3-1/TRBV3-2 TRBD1 CASSQARQGKSGNTIYF TGTGCCAGCAGCCAAGCCCGACAGGGGAAATCTGGAAACACCATATATTTT